The next 28 T cell receptor beta chains were all read from a single sample in a study of cytomegalovirus exposure and HLA in healthy donors. It was with 60 Vbeta and 13 Jbeta primers that the PCR ran. This table comes from immunoSEQ multiplex PCR, and its TCRdb copy is limited to in-frame clones, with some not included. Of tens of thousands of clones in the sample, roughly four fifths were seen once. The sample was PBMCs. The receptors come from a man aged 50 or older in good health and CMV-seronegative.

The chain is built from TRBV6-1 and TRBJ1-2; D perhaps matches TRBD1 (6 bases). CDR3 length: 13 amino acids. V dropped 10 bases and J dropped 1 base, with 13 bases sitting between them. The germline gives CDR1 MNHNS, CDR2 SASEGT. The CDR3 nucleotides read TGTGCCACCCGGGACACCCGTAACTATGGCTACACCTTC. Translating gives CATRDTRNYGYTF.

This rearrangement joins TRBV6-4 to TRBJ2-3, with 10 bases aligning to TRBD1. The V and J ends lost 5 bases and 4 bases, in that order; junction bases with no gene match: 6. The CDR3 runs 15 residues. Germline values: CDR1 MRHNA, CDR2 SNTAGT. As DNA, the CDR3 is TGTGCCAGCAGTTCCGGGACAGGGGCCCCAGATACGCAGTATTTT. Translating it yields CASSSGTGAPDTQYF.

The chain is built from TRBV4-1 and TRBJ1-4; TRBD1 aligns across 10 bases. Germline assignment: CDR1 MGHRA and CDR2 YSYEKL. The J segment lost 8 bases and the V segment lost 5 bases, leaving 5 bases of the junction unmatched. The CDR3 covers 14 residues. CDR3 DNA: TGCGCCAGCAGCTACGGGACAGGGGAAGAAAAACTGTTTTTT. It yields the protein CASSYGTGEEKLFF.

The chain links TRBV25-1 to TRBJ2-5; 12 bases map to TRBD2. Germline V gene data show CDR1 as MGHDK and CDR2 as SYGVNS. CDR3 length: 17 amino acids. The trim removed 0 bases at V and 5 bases at J, leaving 7 bases unmatched. CDR3 residues: CASSEYASGGAGETQYF. The DNA of the CDR3 is TGTGCCAGCAGTGAATATGCTAGCGGGGGGGCCGGTGAGACCCAGTACTTC. Based on the CDR3 plus reference TRBV25-1 and TRBJ2-5, the full variable domain is EADIYQTPRYLVIGTGKKITLECSQTMGHDKMYWYQQDPGMELHLIHYSYGVNSTEKGDLSSESTVSRIRTEHFPLTLESARPSHTSQYLCASSEYASGGAGETQYFGPGTRLLVL.

This clone was counted between two and nine times. This sequence joins TRBV9 and TRBJ1-1; D gene ambiguous. The CDR3 spans 15 residues. V was cut by 0 bases and J by 4 bases, with 13 bases left in between. From germline, CDR1 is SGDLS and CDR2 YYNGEE. The CDR3 protein is CASSVGRGGITEAFF. For the CDR3, the DNA is TGTGCCAGCAGCGTAGGTCGGGGAGGTATCACTGAAGCTTTCTTT.

V is TRBV4-2 and J is TRBJ2-7, with 10 bases that match TRBD1. This CDR3 is 16 amino acids long. Germline V CDR1 and CDR2: LGHNA, YNFKEQ. Trimming cost V 2 bases and J 5 bases; bases outside gene matches: 9. CDR3 loop: CASSQMGGQGSHEQYF. The DNA of the CDR3 is TGTGCCAGCAGCCAAATGGGGGGACAGGGGAGCCACGAGCAGTACTTC.

CDR3 in amino acids: CASSEAGGRLVAKQFF. Written as DNA, the CDR3 is TGTGCCAGCAGTGAAGCGGGAGGGCGGTTGGTGGCCAAGCAGTTCTTC. The rearrangement links TRBV2 to TRBJ2-1; 7 bases fit TRBD2. Germline lookup yields CDR1 SNHLY and CDR2 FYNNEI. Losses at the gene ends were 0 bases for V and 11 bases for J; bases not matched to a gene: 13. The length of the CDR3 is 16 residues.

The V call is TRBV2, the J call TRBJ2-7; 8 positions match TRBD2. After removal of 6 bases from V and 7 bases from J, the junction contained 5 bases not matched to a gene. This CDR3 is 12 amino acids long. Per the germline V gene, CDR1 is SNHLY and CDR2 is FYNNEI. The CDR3 DNA is TGTGCCAGCAGGCGGGGGGATTGGGAGCAGTACTTC. Its protein product is CASRRGDWEQYF.

The V gene is TRBV27, the J gene TRBJ2-3, with D maybe TRBD2 (5 bases). V lost 6 bases and J lost 9, with 16 bases in between. Germline V gene sequence: CDR1 MNHEY, CDR2 SMNVEV (reference sequence). The CDR3 consists of 13 residues. DNA for the CDR3: TGTGCCAGCAGCTCATGGACTCCCTACACGCAGTATTTT. Translation: CASSSWTPYTQYF.

Here the CDR3 reads CASSLYMGGWQSDNEQFF. The DNA for the CDR3 is TGTGCCAGCAGCCTCTATATGGGGGGGTGGCAGTCCGACAATGAGCAGTTCTTC. The chain couples TRBV7-9 to TRBJ2-1, with TRBD2 matching over 7 bases. Germline trimming cut 5 bases from V and 5 bases from J; bases unmatched to any gene: 18. The CDR3 consists of 18 residues. The germline CDR1 and CDR2 sequences are SEHNR and FQNEAQ (reference sequence).

The chain is built from TRBV7-9 and TRBJ1-5; 9 nucleotides line up with TRBD1. V lost 6 bases and J lost 4; bases outside the gene matches: 10. This CDR3 contains 16 residues. Germline V gives CDR1 SEHNR, CDR2 FQNEAQ (reference sequence). In DNA, the CDR3 is TGTGCCAGCAGTTCACAGGGGGCGAGGGCAAATCAGCCCCAGCATTTT. Its translation is CASSSQGARANQPQHF.

The rearrangement links TRBV5-1 to TRBJ1-2, with 11 bases lining up with TRBD1. Unmatched junction bases numbered 1, after V lost 0 bases and J lost 3 bases. This CDR3 contains 15 residues. Germline assignment: CDR1 SGHRS and CDR2 YFSETQ. The CDR3 sequence: CASSLGGQGDYGYTF. The CDR3 DNA reads TGCGCCAGCAGCTTGGGGGGACAGGGGGACTATGGCTACACCTTC.

The chain is built from TRBV19 and TRBJ2-7; no clear D. V lost 3 bases, J lost 3 bases, and 12 bases lay in between. The CDR3 contains 14 residues. Germline CDR1 LNHDA, CDR2 SQIVND (reference sequence). The CDR3 DNA reads as TGTGCCAGTAGTATGCCAGGTCTTTTCTACGAGCAGTACTTC. Protein: CASSMPGLFYEQYF.

This rearrangement joins TRBV4-3 to TRBJ2-2, with D unclear. CDR3 length: 14 amino acids. Germline V lookup: CDR1 LGHNA, CDR2 YSLEER. V gave up 2 bases and J gave up 2 bases, with 6 bases separating them. The DNA for the CDR3 is TGCGCCAGCAGCCAAAGACAAAACACCGGGGAGCTGTTTTTT. Translated: CASSQRQNTGELFF.

In its sample, this clone was seen a few times. V usage is TRBV7-9 and J usage is TRBJ2-6; D is possibly TRBD1 (5 bases). V dropped 3 bases and J dropped 1 base, with 10 bases sitting between them. Looked up from germline, CDR1 is SEHNR and CDR2 is FQNEAQ (reference sequence). The CDR3 loop spans 16 amino acids. CDR3 nucleotides: TGTGCCAGCAGCTTTAGAGCAGGGTCTGGGGCCAACGTCCTGACTTTC. This encodes CASSFRAGSGANVLTF.

CDR3 in DNA: TGTGCCAGCAGCCCGGTAGGGGTTGCCGCCTATGGGGCTTTCTTT. As protein: CASSPVGVAAYGAFF. The J gene is TRBJ1-1, the V gene TRBV7-2; D is perhaps TRBD1 (5 bases). Germline CDR1 is SGHTA and CDR2 is FQGNSA. This CDR3 contains 15 residues. V lost 5 bases and J lost 11, with 24 bases in between.

The V call is TRBV15, the J call TRBJ2-3, with TRBD2 identical over 7 bases. This CDR3 is built from 18 residues. From germline, CDR1 is LNHNV and CDR2 YYDKDF (reference sequence). Trimming at V came to 1 base and at J to 6 bases, leaving 16 bases not matched to a gene. CDR3: CATSRAYSGLDWSDTQYF. DNA of the CDR3: TGTGCCACCAGCAGAGCCTACTCCGGACTAGATTGGTCGGATACGCAGTATTTT.

The chain employs TRBV2 and TRBJ1-3; D not certain. Trimming removed 4 bases from V and 0 bases from J, with 4 bases in between. Germline lookup yields CDR1 SNHLY and CDR2 FYNNEI. The CDR3 runs 13 residues. CDR3 residues: CASSASSGNTIYF. The CDR3 DNA is TGTGCCAGCAGTGCCTCCTCTGGAAACACCATATATTTT.

The V call is TRBV10-3, the J call TRBJ1-5, with a possible D match to TRBD1 (6 bases). Trimming removed 2 bases at V and 5 bases at J, with 19 bases between. Germline V gives CDR1 ENHRY, CDR2 SYGVKD. The CDR3 totals 17 residues. The CDR3 loop reads CAISERGGQPIDQPQHF. CDR3 DNA: TGTGCCATCAGTGAGCGTGGGGGCCAACCCATCGATCAGCCCCAGCATTTT.

The chain couples TRBV27 to TRBJ2-1, with a possible D match to TRBD2 (5 bases). This CDR3 comprises 15 residues. Per germline, CDR1 MNHEY and CDR2 SMNVEV (reference sequence). V lost 0 bases and J lost 5, with 11 bases in between. The CDR3 loop reads CASSLSLDFNNEQFF. In DNA form, the CDR3 reads TGTGCCAGCAGTTTATCGCTGGACTTTAACAATGAGCAGTTCTTC.

This chain uses TRBV16 with TRBJ1-3, with 8 bases lining up with TRBD1. The CDR3 contains 15 residues. Trimming at V came to 0 bases and at J to 7 bases, leaving 5 bases not matched to a gene. Germline CDR1 reads KGHSY; CDR2 reads FQNENV. The CDR3 loop is CASSQSRQGANTIYF. The DNA for the CDR3 is TGTGCCAGCAGCCAATCTCGTCAGGGGGCGAACACCATATATTTT.

The chain joins TRBV19 to TRBJ2-7; no clear D. CDR1 LNHDA and CDR2 SQIVND come from the germline V gene (reference sequence). CDR3 length: 11 amino acids. The ends were cut back, 5 bases at V and 4 bases at J, with 6 bases in the middle. The CDR3 DNA reads as TGTGCCAGTAGTTTCGCGTACGAGCAGTACTTC. This sequence encodes CASSFAYEQYF. The variable domain in full, with the rest retrieved from reference TRBV19 and TRBJ2-7, is DGGITQSPKYLFRKEGQNVTLSCEQNLNHDAMYWYRQDPGQGLRLIYYSQIVNDFQKGDIAEGYSVSREKKESFPLTVTSAQKNPTAFYLCASSFAYEQYFGPGTRLTVT.

The chain joins TRBV27 to TRBJ2-3, with TRBD1 identical over 12 bases. The CDR3 is 16 amino acids. The junction had 2 bases not matched to a gene; V was cut back by 2 bases and J by 2 bases. Germline V CDR1 and CDR2: MNHEY, SMNVEV (reference sequence). CDR3 nucleotide sequence: TGTGCCAGCAGTTTAGGGACAGGGGGCTTCACAGATACGCAGTATTTT. The encoded protein is CASSLGTGGFTDTQYF.

This clone was seen only a few times. Germline and junction disagree at one end, which may indicate a read error. This sequence joins TRBV30 and TRBJ1-4; D gene unclear. CDR1 and CDR2 from the germline V gene are GTSNPN and SVGIG (reference sequence). CDR3 length: 12 amino acids. CDR3 DNA sequence: TGTGCCTGGAGTGACCCTGGGCCCCAGTTAGTTTTT. Translating it yields CAWSDPGPQLVF. The full variable domain, with the rest looked up from reference TRBV30 and TRBJ1-4, is SQTIHQWPATLVQPVGSPLSLECTVEGTSNPNLYWYRQAAGRGLQLLFYSVGIGQISSEVPQNLSASRPQDRQFILSSKKLLLSDSGFYLCAWSDPGPQLVFGSGTQLSVL.

The chain carries TRBV13 and TRBJ2-5; perhaps TRBD1 as D (6 bases). The CDR3 spans 15 residues. Germline V gene data show CDR1 as PRHDT and CDR2 as FYEKMQ (reference sequence). V gave up 2 bases and J gave up 4 bases, with 14 bases separating them. The CDR3 nucleotides are TGTGCCAGCAGCTTAAAGTTGGGCAGGGGAGAGACCCAGTACTTC. The encoded protein is CASSLKLGRGETQYF.

The table lists this clone with a few counts. The V and J genes are TRBV7-3 and TRBJ2-3, with TRBD1 matching over 7 bases. The germline gives CDR1 SGHTA, CDR2 FQGTGA. The CDR3 has 16 residues. V dropped 5 bases and J dropped 4; count of bases not matched to a gene: 12. CDR3 DNA: TGTGCCAGCAGCCTTTACCCCAGGGGGAACTCAGATACGCAGTATTTT. This translates into CASSLYPRGNSDTQYF.

The rearrangement joins TRBV7-2 to TRBJ2-5, with TRBD2 matching over 10 bases. V trimming: 5 bases; J trimming: 5 bases; junction bases outside the gene matches: 8. The CDR3 has 15 residues. Germline CDR1 and CDR2: SGHTA and FQGNSA. The CDR3 DNA reads as TGTGCCAGCAGCCAGCCGGGACTAGCGATCGAGACCCAGTACTTC. Translating gives CASSQPGLAIETQYF.

The gene calls are TRBV21-1 and TRBJ2-1; the table's D call of TRBD1 was not tested on the DNA. TRBV21-1 is a recognized pseudogene. This CDR3 region has 17 residues. CDR3 loop: CASSKAPGQGKVNEQFF. CDR3 in DNA: TGTGCCAGCAGCAAGGCCCCGGGACAGGGAAAAGTGAATGAGCAGTTCTTC.